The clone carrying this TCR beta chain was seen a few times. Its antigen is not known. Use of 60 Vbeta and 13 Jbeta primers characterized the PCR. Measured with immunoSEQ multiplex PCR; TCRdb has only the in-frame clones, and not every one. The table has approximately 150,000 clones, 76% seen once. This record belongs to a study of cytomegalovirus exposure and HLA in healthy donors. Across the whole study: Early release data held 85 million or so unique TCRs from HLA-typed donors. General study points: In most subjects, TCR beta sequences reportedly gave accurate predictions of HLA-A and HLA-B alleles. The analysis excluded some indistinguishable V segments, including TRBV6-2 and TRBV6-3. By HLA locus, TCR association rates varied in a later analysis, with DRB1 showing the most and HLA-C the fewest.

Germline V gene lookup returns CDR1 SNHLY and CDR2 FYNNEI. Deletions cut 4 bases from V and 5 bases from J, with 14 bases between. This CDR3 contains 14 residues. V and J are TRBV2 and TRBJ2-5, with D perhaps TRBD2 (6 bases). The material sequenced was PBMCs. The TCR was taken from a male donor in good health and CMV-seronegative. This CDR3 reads CASSVTNSGETQYF. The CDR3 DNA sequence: TGTGCCAGCAGTGTGACCAACAGCGGGGAGACCCAGTACTTC.